The entry that follows covers one T cell receptor beta chain sequence. Its antigen is unknown. Germline lookup yields CDR1 SGHRS and CDR2 YFSETQ. CDR3 length: 17 amino acids. J lost 2 bases, V lost 0 bases, and 5 bases had no gene match. The data stem from a study of metastatic and nonmetastatic thyroid tumors. In the study overall: Across peripheral blood and tumor or nodule tissue samples taken from malignant and benign thyroid patients, the repertoires were compared with one another. Study results and limitations: Within blood and tumor, benign nodules reportedly had significantly lower TCR beta diversity than malignant thyroid tumors did.

Treatment of any kind had been given to no patient before thyroid surgery. Per the study methods: A distant-metastasis classifier for papillary thyroid cancer was built using CDR3 differences across clinicopathological groups. TCRdb re-called the PCR reads via MiXCR. The V and J calls reflect TCRdb's pipeline rather than the authors' work. The sample shows about 15,000 clones, around 25% of them seen only once. The specimen was tumor tissue. This TCR derives from a female donor with papillary thyroid cancer or a benign thyroid nodule (not recorded which). Some clones in this sample may be carry-over from other donors' samples. The chain combines TRBV5-1 with TRBJ2-1; 10 bases agree with TRBD2. CDR3 sequence (DNA): TGCGCCAGCAGCTTGGATGTAGCGGGAGGCCCCTACAATGAGCAGTTCTTC. Its protein is CASSLDVAGGPYNEQFF. The complete variable domain, with remaining parts taken from reference TRBV5-1 and TRBJ2-1, reads KAGVTQTPRYLIKTRGQQVTLSCSPISGHRSVSWYQQTPGQGLQFLFEYFSETQRNKGNFPGRFSGRQFSNSRSEMNVSTLELGDSALYLCASSLDVAGGPYNEQFFGPGTRLTVL.